Included here is one T cell receptor (beta chain) sequence, with context. This clone was counted a few times. What this receptor recognizes is not known. No quality values exist for individual bases; no much larger clone is one base distant. The data were taken from a study of memory CD4+ T cells and cytomegalovirus serostatus (dated by TCRdb to the late 2010s). Regarding the study in general: The 33 healthy Belgian adults in the cohort included 9 who were CMV seropositive and 24 who were CMV seronegative. To replicate a published TCR-based CMV serostatus classifier, the researchers sequenced the CD4+ memory TCRbeta repertoires of a Belgian cohort whose cytomegalovirus serostatus was known. Findings and caveats that apply to the study as a whole: For CMV serostatus prediction, a median bootstrapped AUC of about 0.95 was reached with the original framework, and a median bootstrapped AUC of about 0.89 was reached with a US-trained random forest. The results were read as suggesting that the CMV-associated TCR signature is, for the most part, present in the CD4+ memory repertoire. Among the 150 to 200 previously reported CMV-associated TCRbeta sequences, some 67 showed up in the CD4+ memory repertoires, with each one found in between one and five individuals. Only CD4+CD45RO+ memory cells were sequenced, in contrast to the original study, in which naive and memory CD4+ and CD8+ populations were covered. On the Belgian cohort, the classifier based on the original framework reached a median bootstrapped AUC of 0.95, with a 95% CI of 0.76-1.00.

The Quick-DNA Microprep Kit was used to extract genomic DNA from the sorted cells. TCRbeta DNA was amplified with the immunoSEQ hsTCRbeta kit following the manufacturer's protocol. TCRbeta libraries were sequenced on an Illumina MiSeq instrument. The authors' pipeline ran thus. Following removal of out-of-frame sequences, some 2 million distinct TCRbeta sequences were retained, with an average of around 67,000 per individual. Each individual was scored by the count of fewer than 200 previously reported CMV-associated TCRbeta sequences and the total productive distinct TCRbeta count. A beta-binomial model was reimplemented in Python, and scikit-learn random forests with default parameters were trained on data from the US cohort. Classifier performance on the Belgian cohort was summarized as median AUC with percentile confidence intervals over 10,000 bootstrap iterations. TCRdb took over this immuneACCESS table, retaining in-frame rearrangements with V and J assigned. Such tables are incomplete; in checked studies, under half of the missing clones stem from an unresolved V gene, and the remainder is unexplained. V and J calls plus clone size are reproduced from that table; the DNA served to infer D and trimming. For this sample the table gives approximately 88,000 clones, of which around 80% were detected only once. Jointly, the top ten make up less than 4% of the sample.

V loses 6 bases, J loses 8 bases, and the germline ends lie 16 bases apart. Measured from the cysteine to the phenylalanine, the CDR3 is 14 residues long. The read is trimmed to its CDR3 DNA, 42 bases read in frame from base 1. Taken from the germline V gene, the CDR1 and CDR2 loops are SNHLY and FYNNEI. Single viable CD3+CD4+CD8-CD45RO+ cells were sorted as memory CD4+ T cells on a FACSAria II. To determine CMV serostatus, a Roche Elecsys assay was used that detects serum IgG against CMV pp150, pp28, p38 and p52. Following thawing, total CD4+ T cells were enriched through positive selection using CD4 magnetic microbeads. The samples came from a different study that was designed specifically to examine the CD4+ T cell memory repertoire. Following standard operating procedures, peripheral blood mononuclear cells were isolated and cryopreserved, while serum was kept at -80 degrees C. The staining relied on CD3-PerCP (BW264/56), CD4-APC (RPA-T4), CD45RO-PE (UCHT1) and CD8-Pacific Orange (3B5) antibodies, and Sytox blue was used to exclude non-viable cells.

Sequences were obtained from memory CD4+ T cells from blood. The TCR comes from an adult in good health and CMV-seropositive. The rearranged chain carries TRBV2 and TRBJ1-4; 5 matching bases give a weak D call of TRBD1. The nucleotides read TGTGCCAGCAGCACTGACGGGACTCGAGAAAAACTGTTTTTT. It encodes CASSTDGTREKLFF. With all but the CDR3 taken from the reference TRBV2 and TRBJ1-4 genes, the full variable domain is: EPEVTQTPSHQVTQMGQEVILRCVPISNHLYFYWYRQILGQKVEFLVSFYNNEISEKSEIFDDQFSVERPDGSNFTLKIRSTKLEDSAMYFCASSTDGTREKLFFGSGTQLSVL.